Here is one T cell receptor (beta chain) with its context. In the same sample, other DNA sequences code for this CDR3. Per the study methods: Estimation of nucleated cell counts was performed using reference gene primer amplification. Profiling relied on immunoSEQ multiplex PCR, and the TCRdb table lists in-frame clones only, not all of them. Clone size and V and J calls were adopted from that table, with D and trimming inferred from the DNA. The repertoire holds 300,000 to 350,000 clones, with about nine tenths as singletons. This entry is derived from a study of blood T cell repertoires in COVID-19. The wider study: Samples came from the United States, Italy and Spain, spanning acute and convalescent COVID-19. T cells, B-cell-depleted T cells, or PBMCs provided the cDNA or gDNA that served as material.

Germline values: CDR1 KGHSH, CDR2 LQKENI. This CDR3 contains 14 residues. Deletions cut 2 bases from V and 2 bases from J, with 7 bases between. Material for sequencing was peripheral blood. The chain carries TRBV18 and TRBJ1-5; D perhaps matches TRBD1 (5 bases). The TCR sequence derives from a woman aged 25 to 39 with COVID-19, enrolled during active disease. The CDR3 here is CASSPGGGNQPQHF. CDR3 sequence (DNA): TGTGCCAGCTCACCAGGAGGGGGCAATCAGCCCCAGCATTTT.